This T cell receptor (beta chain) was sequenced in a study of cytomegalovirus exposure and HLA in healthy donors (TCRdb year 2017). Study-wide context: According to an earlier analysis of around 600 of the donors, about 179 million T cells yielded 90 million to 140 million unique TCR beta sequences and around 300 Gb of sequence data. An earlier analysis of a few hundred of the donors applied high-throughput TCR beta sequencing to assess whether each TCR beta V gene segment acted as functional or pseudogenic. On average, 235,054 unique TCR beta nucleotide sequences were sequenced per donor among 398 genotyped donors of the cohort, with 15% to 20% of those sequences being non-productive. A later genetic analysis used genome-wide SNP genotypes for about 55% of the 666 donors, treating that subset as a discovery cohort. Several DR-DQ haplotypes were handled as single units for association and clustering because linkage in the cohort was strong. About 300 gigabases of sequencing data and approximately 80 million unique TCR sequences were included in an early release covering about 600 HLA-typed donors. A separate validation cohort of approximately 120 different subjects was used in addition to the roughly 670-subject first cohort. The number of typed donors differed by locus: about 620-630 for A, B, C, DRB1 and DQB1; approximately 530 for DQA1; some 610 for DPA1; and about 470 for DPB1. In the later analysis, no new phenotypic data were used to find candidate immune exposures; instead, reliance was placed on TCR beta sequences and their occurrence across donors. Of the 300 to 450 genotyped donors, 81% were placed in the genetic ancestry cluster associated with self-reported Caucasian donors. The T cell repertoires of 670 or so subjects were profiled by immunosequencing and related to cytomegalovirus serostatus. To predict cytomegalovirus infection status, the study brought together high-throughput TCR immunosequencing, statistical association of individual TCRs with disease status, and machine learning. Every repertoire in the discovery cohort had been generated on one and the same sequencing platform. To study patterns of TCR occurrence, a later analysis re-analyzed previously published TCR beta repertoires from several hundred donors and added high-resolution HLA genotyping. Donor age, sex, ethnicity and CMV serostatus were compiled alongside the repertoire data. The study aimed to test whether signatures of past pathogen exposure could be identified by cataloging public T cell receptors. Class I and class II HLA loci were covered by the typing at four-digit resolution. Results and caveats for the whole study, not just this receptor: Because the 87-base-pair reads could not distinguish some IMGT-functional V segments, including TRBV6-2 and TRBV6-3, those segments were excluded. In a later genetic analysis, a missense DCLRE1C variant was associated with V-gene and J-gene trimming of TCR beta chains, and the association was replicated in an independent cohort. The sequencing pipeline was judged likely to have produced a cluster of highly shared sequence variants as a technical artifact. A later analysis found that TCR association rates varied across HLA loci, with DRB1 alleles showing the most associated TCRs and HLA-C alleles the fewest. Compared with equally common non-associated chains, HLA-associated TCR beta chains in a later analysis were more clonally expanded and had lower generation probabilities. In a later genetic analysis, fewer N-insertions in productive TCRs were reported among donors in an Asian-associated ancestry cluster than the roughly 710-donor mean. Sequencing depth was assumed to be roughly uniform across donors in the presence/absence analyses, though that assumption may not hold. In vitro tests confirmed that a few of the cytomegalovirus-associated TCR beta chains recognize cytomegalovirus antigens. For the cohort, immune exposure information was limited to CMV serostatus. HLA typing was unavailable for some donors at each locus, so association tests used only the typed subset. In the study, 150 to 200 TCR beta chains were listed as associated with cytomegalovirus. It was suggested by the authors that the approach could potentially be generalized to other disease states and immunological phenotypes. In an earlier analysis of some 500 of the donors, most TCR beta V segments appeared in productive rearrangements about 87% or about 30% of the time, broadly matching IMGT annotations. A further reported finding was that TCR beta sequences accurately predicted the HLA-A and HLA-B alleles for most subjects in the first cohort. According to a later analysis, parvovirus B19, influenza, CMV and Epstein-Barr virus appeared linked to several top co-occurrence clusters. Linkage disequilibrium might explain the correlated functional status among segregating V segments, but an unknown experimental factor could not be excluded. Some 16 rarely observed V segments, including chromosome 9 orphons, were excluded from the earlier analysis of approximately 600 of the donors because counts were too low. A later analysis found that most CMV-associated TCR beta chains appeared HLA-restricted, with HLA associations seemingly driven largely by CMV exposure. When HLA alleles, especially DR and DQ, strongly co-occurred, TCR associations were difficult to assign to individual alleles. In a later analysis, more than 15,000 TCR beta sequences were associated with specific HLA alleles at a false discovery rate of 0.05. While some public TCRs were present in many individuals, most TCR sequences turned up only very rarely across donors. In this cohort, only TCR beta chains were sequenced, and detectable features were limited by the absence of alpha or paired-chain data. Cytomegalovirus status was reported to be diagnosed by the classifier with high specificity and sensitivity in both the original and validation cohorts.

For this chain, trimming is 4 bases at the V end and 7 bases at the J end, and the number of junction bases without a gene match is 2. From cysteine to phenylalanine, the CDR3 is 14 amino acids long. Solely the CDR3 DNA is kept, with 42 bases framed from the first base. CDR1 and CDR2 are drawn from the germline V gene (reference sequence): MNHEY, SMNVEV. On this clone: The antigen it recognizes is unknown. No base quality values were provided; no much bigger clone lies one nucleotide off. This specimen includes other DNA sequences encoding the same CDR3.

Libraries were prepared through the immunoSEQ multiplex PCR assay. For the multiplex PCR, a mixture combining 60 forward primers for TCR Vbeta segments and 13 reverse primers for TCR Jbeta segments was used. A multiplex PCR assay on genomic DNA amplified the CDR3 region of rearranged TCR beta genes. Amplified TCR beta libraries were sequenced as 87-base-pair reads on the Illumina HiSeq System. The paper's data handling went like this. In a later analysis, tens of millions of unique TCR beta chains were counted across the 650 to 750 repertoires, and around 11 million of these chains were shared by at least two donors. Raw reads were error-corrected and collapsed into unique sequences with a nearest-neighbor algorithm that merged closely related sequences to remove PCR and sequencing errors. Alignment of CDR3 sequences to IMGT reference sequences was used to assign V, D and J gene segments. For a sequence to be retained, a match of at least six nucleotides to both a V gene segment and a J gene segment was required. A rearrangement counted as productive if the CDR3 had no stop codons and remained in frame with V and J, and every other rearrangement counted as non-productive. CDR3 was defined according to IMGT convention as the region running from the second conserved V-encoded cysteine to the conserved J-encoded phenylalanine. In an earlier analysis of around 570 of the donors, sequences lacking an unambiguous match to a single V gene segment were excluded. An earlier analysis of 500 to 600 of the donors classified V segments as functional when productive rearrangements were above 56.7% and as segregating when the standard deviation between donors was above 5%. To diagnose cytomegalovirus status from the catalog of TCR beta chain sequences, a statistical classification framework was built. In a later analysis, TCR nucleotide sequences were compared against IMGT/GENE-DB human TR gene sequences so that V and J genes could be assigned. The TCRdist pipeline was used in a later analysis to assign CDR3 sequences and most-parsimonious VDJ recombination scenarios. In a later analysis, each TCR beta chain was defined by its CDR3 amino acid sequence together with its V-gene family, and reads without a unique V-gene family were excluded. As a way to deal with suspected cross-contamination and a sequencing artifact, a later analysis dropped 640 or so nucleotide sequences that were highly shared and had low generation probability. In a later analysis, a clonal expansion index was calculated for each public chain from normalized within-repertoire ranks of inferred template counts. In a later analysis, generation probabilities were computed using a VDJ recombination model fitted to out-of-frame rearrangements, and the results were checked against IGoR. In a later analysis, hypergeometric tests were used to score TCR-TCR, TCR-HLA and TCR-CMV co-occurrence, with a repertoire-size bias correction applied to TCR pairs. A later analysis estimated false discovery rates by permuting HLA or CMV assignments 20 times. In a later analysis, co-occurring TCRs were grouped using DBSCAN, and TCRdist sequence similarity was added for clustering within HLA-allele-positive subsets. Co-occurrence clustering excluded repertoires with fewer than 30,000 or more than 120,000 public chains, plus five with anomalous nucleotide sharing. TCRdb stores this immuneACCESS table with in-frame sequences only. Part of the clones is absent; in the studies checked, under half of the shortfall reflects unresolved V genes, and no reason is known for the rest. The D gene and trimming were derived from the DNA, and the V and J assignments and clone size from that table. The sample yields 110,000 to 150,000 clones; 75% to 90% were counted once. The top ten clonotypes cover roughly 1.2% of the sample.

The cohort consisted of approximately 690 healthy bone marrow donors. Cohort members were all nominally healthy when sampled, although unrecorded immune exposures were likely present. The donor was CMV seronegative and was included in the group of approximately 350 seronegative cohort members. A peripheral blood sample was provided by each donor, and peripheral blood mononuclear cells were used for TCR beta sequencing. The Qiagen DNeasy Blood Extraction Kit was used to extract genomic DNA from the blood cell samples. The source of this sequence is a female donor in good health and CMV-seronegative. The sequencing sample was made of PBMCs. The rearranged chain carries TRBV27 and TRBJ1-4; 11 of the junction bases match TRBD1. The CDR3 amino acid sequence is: CASSSGQGVEKLFF. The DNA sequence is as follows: TGTGCCAGCAGTTCGGGACAGGGGGTTGAAAAACTGTTTTTT.